Here is one T cell receptor (beta chain) with its context. TCRdb re-called the RT-PCR reads with MiXCR, one entry per CDR3 protein. The repertoire holds about 680,000 distinct CDR3 sequences, 13% to 15% seen once, with 3% to 4.5% in the top ten. The length of the CDR3 is 14 residues. Between the trimmed V and J ends, which lost 4 bases and 10 bases, there was a span of 15 bases. Germline CDR1 is SGDLS and CDR2 is YYNGEE. The sample taken for sequencing was memory CD4+ T cells from blood. The chain couples TRBV9 to TRBJ1-6; D unclear. The receptor comes from a female donor in good health, serving as a healthy control. The CDR3: CASSPDLGISPLHF. CDR3 in DNA: TGTGCCAGCAGCCCAGATCTTGGGATCTCACCCCTCCACTTT.